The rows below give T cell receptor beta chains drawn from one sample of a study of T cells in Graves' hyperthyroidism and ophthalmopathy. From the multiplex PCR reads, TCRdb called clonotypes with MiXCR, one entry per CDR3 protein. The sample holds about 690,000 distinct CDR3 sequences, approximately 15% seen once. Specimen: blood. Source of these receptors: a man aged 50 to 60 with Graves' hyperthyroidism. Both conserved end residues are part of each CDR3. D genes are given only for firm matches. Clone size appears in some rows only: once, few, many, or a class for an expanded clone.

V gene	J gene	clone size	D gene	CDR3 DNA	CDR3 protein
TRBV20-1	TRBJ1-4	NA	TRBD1	TGCAGTGCCAGACAGGGAACTAATGAAAAACTGTTTTTT	CSARQGTNEKLFF
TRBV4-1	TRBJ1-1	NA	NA	TGCGCCAGCAGCCGCCTTACAGGGAACGCTGAAGCTTTCTTT	CASSRLTGNAEAFF
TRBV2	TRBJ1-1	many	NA	TGTGCCAGCAGTGAATTTTGGACACCTATTGCCGCTTTCTTT	CASSEFWTPIAAFF
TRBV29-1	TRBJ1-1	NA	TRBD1	TGCAGCGTTGAAGTTGGGACAGGCGGGGAGACTGAAGCTTTCTTT	CSVEVGTGGETEAFF
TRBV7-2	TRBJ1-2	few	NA	TGTGCCAGCAACCGAGGGCTTAACTATGGCTACACCTTC	CASNRGLNYGYTF
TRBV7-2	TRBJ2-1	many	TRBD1	TGTGCCAGCAGCTTGCAGGGGGCCTCCTACAATGAGCAGTTCTTC	CASSLQGASYNEQFF
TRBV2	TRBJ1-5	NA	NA	TGTGCCAGCAGCGGGGACACCATCATCGCGAATCAGCCCCAGCATTTT	CASSGDTIIANQPQHF
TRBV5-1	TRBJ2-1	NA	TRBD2	TGCGCCAGCAGCGAAGTAACCGGGACTAGCGGGTACAATGAGCAGTTCTTC	CASSEVTGTSGYNEQFF
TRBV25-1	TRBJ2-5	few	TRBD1	TGTGCCAGCAGTGAACTTGGGACAGATCTGAAGACCCAGTACTTC	CASSELGTDLKTQYF
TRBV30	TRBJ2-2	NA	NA	TGTGCCTCGGGGAGGGGGGACGCCGGGGAGCTGTCTTTT	CASGRGDAGELSF
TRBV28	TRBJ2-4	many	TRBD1	TGCGCCAGCCAACGACAGGGGTTTCTAGCCAAAAACATTCAGTACTTC	CASQRQGFLAKNIQYF
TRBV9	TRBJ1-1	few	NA	TGTGCCAGCAGCGTAGATACAGCTAGAACAAATGCGGCTTTCTTT	CASSVDTARTNAAFF
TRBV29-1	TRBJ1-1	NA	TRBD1	TGCAGCGATACAGGGGGGACGCTCGGGACAACTGAAGCTTTCTTT	CSDTGGTLGTTEAFF
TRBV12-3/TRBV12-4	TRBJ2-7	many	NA	TGTGCCAGCAGTTTAAGTCTGTCTTTGCCCTACGAGCAGTACTTC	CASSLSLSLPYEQYF
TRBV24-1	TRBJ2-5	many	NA	TGTGCCACCAGTGGAGTCGGACCCCAGGAGACCCAGTACTTC	CATSGVGPQETQYF
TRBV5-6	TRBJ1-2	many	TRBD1	TGTGCCAGCAGCTTCCGACAGGGTGGTGGCTACACCTTC	CASSFRQGGGYTF
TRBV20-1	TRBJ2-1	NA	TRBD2	TGCAGTGCTAGAGCCACTAGCGGGAGCTCTGGCAATGAGCAGTTCTTC	CSARATSGSSGNEQFF
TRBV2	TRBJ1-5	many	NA	TGTGCCAGCAGGGTAGGACAGAGCAATCAGCCCCAGCATTTT	CASRVGQSNQPQHF
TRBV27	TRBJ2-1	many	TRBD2	TGTGCCAGCAGTTTATTAGTAGCGGGAGGTGTAAACAATGAGCAGTTCTTC	CASSLLVAGGVNNEQFF
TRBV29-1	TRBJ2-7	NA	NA	TGCAGCGTTGAAAGGGGTCTCGGCGAGCAGTACTTC	CSVERGLGEQYF
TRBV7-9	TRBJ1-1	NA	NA	TGTGCCAGCAGCCCACGTCGCCCTGAAGCTTTCTTT	CASSPRRPEAFF
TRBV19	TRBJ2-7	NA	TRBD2	TGTGCCACCTCGACTAGCGGGAGGGCCAACGGCGAGCAGTACTTC	CATSTSGRANGEQYF
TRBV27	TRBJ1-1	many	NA	TGTGCCAGCGGGGGGGACACTGAAGCTTTCTTT	CASGGDTEAFF
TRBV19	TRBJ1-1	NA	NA	TGTGCCAGTAGTATAGGTTGGAGGAGGACGGTGAACACTGAAGCTTTCTTT	CASSIGWRRTVNTEAFF
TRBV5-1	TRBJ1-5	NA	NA	TGCGCCGGCAGAGACGGGGTCAATCAGCCCCAGCATTTT	CAGRDGVNQPQHF
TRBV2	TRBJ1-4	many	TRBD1	TGTGCCAGCAGAGAAAACAGGGGGCCGACTAATGAAAAACTGTTTTTT	CASRENRGPTNEKLFF
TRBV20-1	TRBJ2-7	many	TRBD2	TGCAGTGCTAGGGCTAGCGGGAGAACTCGAGAGCAGTACTTC	CSARASGRTREQYF
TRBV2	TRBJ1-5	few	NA	TGTGCCAGCAATCAGGGTAGCAATCAGCCCCAGCATTTT	CASNQGSNQPQHF
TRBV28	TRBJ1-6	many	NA	TGTGCCAGCAGTTTGAATGGGAAACCCCTCCACTTT	CASSLNGKPLHF
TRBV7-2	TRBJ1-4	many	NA	TGTGCCAGCAGCTTATTGGGGGGCGGTGAAAAACTGTTTTTT	CASSLLGGGEKLFF
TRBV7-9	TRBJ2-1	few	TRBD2	TGTGCCAGCAGCTTAGCGGGCGGGAGGGCCTTGAATGAGCAGTTCTTC	CASSLAGGRALNEQFF
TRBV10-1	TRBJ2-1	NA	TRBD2	TGCGCCAGCAGTCGAGGTAGCGGGAGGGCTCACAATGAGCAGTTCTTC	CASSRGSGRAHNEQFF
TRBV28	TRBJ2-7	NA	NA	TGTGCCAGCAGTTTATTTCAGAAGGTGGACGAGCAGTACTTC	CASSLFQKVDEQYF
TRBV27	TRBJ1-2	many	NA	TGTGCCAGCAGTGGGGACAACTATGGCTACACCTTC	CASSGDNYGYTF
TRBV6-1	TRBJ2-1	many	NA	TGTGCCAGCAGGGCTTCGACTAGTCTCTACAATGAGCAGTTCTTC	CASRASTSLYNEQFF
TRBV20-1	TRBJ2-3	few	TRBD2	TGCAGTGCTAGAGACCGGACTAGCGGGAGGTTCCATACGCAGTATTTT	CSARDRTSGRFHTQYF
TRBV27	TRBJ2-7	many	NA	TGTGCCACTGAAGACAACAACTCCTACGAGCAGTACTTC	CATEDNNSYEQYF
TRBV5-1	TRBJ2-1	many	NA	TGCGCCAGCAGCTTGGTGCCGGGCTCCTACAATGAGCAGTTCTTC	CASSLVPGSYNEQFF
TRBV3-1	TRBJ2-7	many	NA	TGTGCCAGCAGCCAACACGGGGAGGACGAGCAGTACTTC	CASSQHGEDEQYF
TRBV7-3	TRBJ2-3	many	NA	TGTGCCAGCAGCCCCCATGAGAGCACAGATACGCAGTATTTT	CASSPHESTDTQYF